The rows below give T cell receptor beta chains drawn from one sample of a study of cytomegalovirus exposure and HLA in healthy donors. TCRdb's table, derived via immunoSEQ multiplex PCR, lists solely in-frame clones and lacks some. In the table there are around 68,000 clones, roughly 87% of which are singletons. Sequencing was carried out using PBMCs. The receptors were gathered from a female donor in good health and CMV-seronegative. CDR3s include the opening cysteine and the closing phenylalanine or tryptophan.

j_gene,v_gene,CDR3aa
TRBJ1-2,TRBV28,CVSEGGQGYTF
TRBJ2-3,TRBV27,CASSLRQGTDTQYF
TRBJ2-1,TRBV5-1,CASGLQGDAYNEQFF
TRBJ1-2,TRBV10-3,CAIRSSGIYGYTF
TRBJ2-7,TRBV11-2,CASAWTDQPYEQYF
.,TRBV9,CASSVGFVGFTEQYF
TRBJ1-2,TRBV4-1,CASSQERSGRRANYGYTF
TRBJ1-2,TRBV11-2,CASSLDQYGYTF
TRBJ1-2,TRBV6-6,CASNPRGRNYGYTF
TRBJ1-2,TRBV19,CASTTVTAANYGYTF
TRBJ2-7,TRBV7-3,CASSLGGGPCSRAYEQYF
TRBJ2-7,TRBV6-1,CASSTTGLSEQYF
TRBJ2-5,TRBV30,CAWQGLQETQYF
TRBJ1-1,TRBV2,CASSLQGATEAFF
TRBJ2-2,TRBV7-7,CASSWTSGGAGELFF
TRBJ2-3,TRBV4-1,CASSHRPGGDTQYF
TRBJ1-2,TRBV27,CASSPGTGWGHYGYTF
TRBJ2-4,TRBV4-2,CASSLITASGAKNIQYF
TRBJ2-1,TRBV7-3,CASSWGLAGKEQFF
TRBJ1-2,TRBV6-5,CASSKTGGYYGYTF
TRBJ2-7,TRBV6-5,CASKNGRFYEQYF
TRBJ2-5,TRBV18,CASSQDPSGALQETQYF
TRBJ1-1,TRBV10-1,CASSSDSNTEAFF
TRBJ2-7,TRBV6-5,CASSYSASWGPYEQYF
TRBJ1-4,TRBV28,CASSSPISGDSFGEKLFF
TRBJ2-1,TRBV27,CASSTGQGSSYNEQFF
TRBJ2-5,TRBV6-5,CASSLQGGLETQYF
TRBJ2-7,TRBV6-5,CASSYRGTGGNEQYF
TRBJ2-1,TRBV7-9,CASSEARNEQFF
TRBJ2-6,TRBV7-2,CASSLSEGTGANVLTF
TRBJ2-7,TRBV6-1,CASSATSDWDEQYF
TRBJ2-5,TRBV5-4,CVSSSYRGETQYF
TRBJ1-2,TRBV2,CASSRDYGYTF
TRBJ1-1,TRBV9,CASSLGGAWNTEAFF